Sequencing of this TCR beta chain was carried out in a study of post-analysis software for immune sequencing data. Turning to the study itself: Recorded subtypes: relapsing-remitting, secondary progressive, progressive-relapsing; some patients unannotated. General observations from the study: Four to six TRBV segments were significantly more frequent in patients than in controls. TRBV5-6, TRBV5-1 and TRBV20-1 were among these segments. Normalized Chao1 diversity in multiple sclerosis patients fell significantly below that of controls.

V was clipped by 3 bases and J by 8 bases; unmatched bases: 8. CDR3 length: 14 amino acids. Per germline, CDR1 SQVTM and CDR2 ANQGSEA. In its sample, this clonotype was seen a few times. Its antigen is unidentified. Unique molecular identifiers were built into the TCR beta cDNA libraries. It was from roughly 1.1 to 9.2 million T cells that some 500,000 cDNA molecules came. Using its own MiXCR run on the PCR reads, TCRdb lists one record per CDR3 protein. The sample holds a few hundred thousand distinct CDR3 sequences, less than 40% seen once. The receptor's source is a girl aged 5 to 17 with multiple sclerosis. The sample comprised blood. This chain links TRBV29-1 with TRBJ1-2; 11 bases agree with TRBD1. The CDR3 nucleotides are TGCAGCGTTGACCGGACAGGGGGCGGTGGAGGCTACACCTTC. This gives the protein CSVDRTGGGGGYTF.